This is a list of T cell receptor beta chains from one sample in a study of CD8+ T cells in alopecia areata. Measured with immunoSEQ multiplex PCR; TCRdb has only the in-frame clones, and not every one. Of some 170,000 clones in the sample, 58% were seen once. Sequenced material: CD4+ T cells sorted from blood, taken between weeks 55 and 70, from a patient treated with tofacitinib. Receptor source: a human donor with alopecia areata. The CDR3 runs from the conserved cysteine through the conserved F or W. Each record gives: V gene, CDR3 length, clone size, J gene, D gene, CDR3 protein, CDR3 DNA. D genes are given only for firm matches. Clone size is stated in some rows and not others, as once, few, many or a class when expanded.

TRBV6-5	13	.	TRBJ1-2	.	CASSLDGAKGYTF	TGTGCCAGCAGCCTCGACGGAGCCAAAGGCTACACCTTC
TRBV4-1	18	.	TRBJ2-7	TRBD2	CASSPRGSGGAQTYEQYF	TGCGCCAGCAGCCCCCGGGGTAGCGGGGGGGCTCAAACCTACGAGCAGTACTTC
TRBV4-1	15	few	TRBJ1-2	.	CASSQVTRANYGYTF	TGCGCCAGCAGCCAAGTAACAAGAGCTAACTATGGCTACACCTTC
TRBV7-9	15	.	TRBJ1-6	.	CASSLGETLASPLHF	TGTGCCAGCAGCTTAGGGGAGACATTGGCTTCACCCCTCCACTTT
TRBV30	13	.	TRBJ1-2	.	CAWTKTANYGYTF	TGTGCCTGGACCAAGACAGCCAACTATGGCTACACCTTC
TRBV15	13	.	TRBJ2-2	.	CATSRPWGGELFF	TGTGCCACCAGCAGGCCCTGGGGCGGGGAGCTGTTTTTT
TRBV27	15	.	TRBJ2-7	TRBD1	CASSSPGQGRYEQYF	TGTGCCAGCAGTTCCCCGGGACAGGGACGCTACGAGCAGTACTTC
TRBV4-1	15	.	TRBJ1-5	TRBD1	CASSQETGVGQPQHF	TGCGCCAGCAGCCAGGAGACAGGGGTAGGGCAGCCCCAGCATTTT
TRBV7-6	17	.	TRBJ2-3	.	CASSLAGGLGGGDTQYF	TGTGCCAGCAGCTTAGCCGGGGGACTTGGTGGGGGTGATACGCAGTATTTT
TRBV30	14	.	TRBJ1-4	.	CAWRPGDGNEKLFF	TGTGCCTGGAGACCAGGGGATGGTAATGAAAAACTGTTTTTT
TRBV5-1	23	.	TRBJ2-3	TRBD2	CASSLRGLQLAGLSSIVTDTQYF	TGCGCCAGCAGCTTGAGGGGCTTACAACTAGCGGGGTTATCGAGCATCGTCACAGATACGCAGTATTTT
TRBV5-1	12	.	TRBJ2-5	.	CASSLDGETQYF	TGCGCCAGCAGCTTGGACGGGGAGACCCAGTACTTC
TRBV30	14	.	TRBJ2-7	.	CATVTRGSSYEQYF	TGTGCCACTGTAACTCGGGGGAGCTCCTACGAGCAGTACTTC
TRBV5-6	12	.	TRBJ1-2	TRBD1	CASSTDRGGYTF	TGTGCCAGCAGTACCGACAGGGGTGGCTACACCTTC
TRBV5-5	17	.	TRBJ2-2	.	CASSLGYATGNTGELFF	TGTGCCAGCAGCTTGGGTTACGCGACAGGGAACACCGGGGAGCTGTTTTTT
TRBV18	15	few	TRBJ2-6	.	CASSQQGSGANVLTF	TGTGCCAGCTCACAGCAGGGTAGTGGGGCCAACGTCCTGACTTTC
TRBV6-5	14	few	TRBJ1-1	.	CASSKFLGAAEAFF	TGTGCCAGCAGCAAGTTTTTGGGCGCGGCTGAAGCTTTCTTT
TRBV28	16	.	TRBJ2-3	TRBD2	CASSSPGTSDTDTQYF	TGTGCCAGCAGTTCGCCCGGGACTAGCGACACAGATACGCAGTATTTT
TRBV6-5	12	.	TRBJ1-2	.	CASSVRWGGYTF	TGTGCCAGCAGTGTGAGATGGGGTGGCTACACCTTC
TRBV30	14	.	TRBJ1-6	.	CAWSATTGNSPLHF	TGTGCCTGGAGCGCAACAACAGGGAATTCACCCCTCCACTTT
TRBV27	14	.	TRBJ2-5	TRBD2	CASGRGGGLETQYF	TGTGCCAGCGGCCGGGGGGGCGGGTTGGAGACCCAGTACTTC
TRBV7-3	15	.	TRBJ2-3	.	CASSFRAGPTDTQYF	TGTGCCAGCAGCTTTCGGGCGGGACCGACAGATACGCAGTATTTT
TRBV29-1	17	.	TRBJ1-1	.	CSVDQRAGAPLNTEAFF	TGCAGCGTTGACCAAAGGGCAGGGGCCCCCTTGAACACTGAAGCTTTCTTT
TRBV6-4	13	.	TRBJ1-6	TRBD1	CASSRDRNSPLHF	TGTGCCAGCAGTAGGGACAGGAATTCACCCCTCCACTTT
TRBV2	16	.	TRBJ2-7	.	CASREKNLLLLYEQYF	TGTGCCAGCAGGGAGAAGAACTTGCTCTTGCTCTACGAGCAGTACTTC
TRBV7-2	14	.	TRBJ2-7	.	CASSSLVGPYEQYF	TGTGCCAGCAGCTCGCTAGTAGGTCCGTACGAGCAGTACTTC
TRBV7-9	14	.	TRBJ1-4	.	CASSLSPRNEKLFF	TGTGCCAGCAGCTTATCCCCCAGGAACGAAAAACTGTTTTTT
TRBV30	12	once	TRBJ1-2	.	CAWNTGNYGYTF	TGTGCCTGGAATACAGGCAACTATGGCTACACCTTC
TRBV30	15	.	TRBJ1-1	TRBD1	CAWRETGWMRTEAFF	TGTGCCTGGAGAGAGACAGGGTGGATGAGGACTGAAGCTTTCTTT
TRBV11-2	13	.	TRBJ2-1	TRBD2	CASSARLAGVGFF	TGTGCCAGCAGCGCCCGCCTAGCGGGGGTAGGTTTCTTC
TRBV30	17	.	TRBJ2-2	TRBD2	CAWNRDRSGGNTGELFF	TGTGCCTGGAACAGGGACCGAAGCGGGGGGAACACCGGGGAGCTGTTTTTT
TRBV30	15	.	TRBJ2-2	.	CAWSPRAGRTGELFF	TGTGCCTGGAGTCCAAGGGCGGGTAGGACCGGGGAGCTGTTTTTT
TRBV5-6	11	.	TRBJ1-1	.	CASSLGPEAFF	TGTGCCAGCAGCTTGGGCCCCGAGGCTTTCTTT
TRBV5-6	16	few	TRBJ2-6	.	CASSIRRVSGANVLTF	TGTGCCAGCAGCATCCGCCGGGTCTCTGGGGCCAACGTCCTGACTTTC
TRBV7-2	15	.	TRBJ1-2	.	CASSMPGKGNYGYTF	TGTGCCAGCAGTATGCCGGGGAAGGGTAACTATGGCTACACCTTC
TRBV6-5	13	few	TRBJ1-1	TRBD1	CASSADRPPEAFF	TGTGCCAGCAGTGCGGACAGGCCCCCTGAAGCTTTCTTT
TRBV29-1	16	.	TRBJ1-5	TRBD1	CSVGTGGSDSNQPQHF	TGCAGCGTCGGGACAGGGGGCTCGGATAGCAATCAGCCCCAGCATTTT
TRBV7-9	15	.	TRBJ2-3	TRBD2	CASSFGAGDSDTQYF	TGTGCCAGCAGCTTTGGAGCGGGGGACTCAGATACGCAGTATTTT
TRBV6-6	13	.	TRBJ2-5	.	CASSFQSQETQYF	TGTGCCAGCAGTTTTCAATCTCAAGAGACCCAGTACTTC
TRBV10-3	16	few	TRBJ2-3	.	CAISEGQGYGTDTQYF	TGTGCCATCAGTGAGGGCCAGGGCTACGGCACAGATACGCAGTATTTT
TRBV10-2	17	once	TRBJ2-7	.	CASSISGGGTSSYEQYF	TGCGCCAGCAGTATCTCTGGCGGCGGTACCAGCTCCTACGAGCAGTACTTC
TRBV18	17	.	TRBJ2-1	.	CASSPVDGESSYNEQFF	TGTGCCAGCTCACCGGTCGACGGGGAGAGCTCCTACAATGAGCAGTTCTTC
TRBV4-2	18	.	TRBJ1-6	.	CASSQEVTGFSYNSPLHF	TGTGCCAGCAGCCAAGAAGTGACGGGGTTCTCCTATAATTCACCCCTCCACTTT
TRBV6-5	14	.	TRBJ2-7	.	CASTIEQGSYEQYF	TGTGCCAGCACCATCGAACAGGGCTCCTACGAGCAGTACTTC
TRBV29-1	11	.	TRBJ1-2	.	CSVDKPAGYTF	TGCAGCGTTGATAAGCCGGCTGGCTACACCTTC
TRBV30	17	.	TRBJ1-1	.	CAWRPRLGPYMNTEAFF	TGTGCCTGGAGGCCCCGGTTAGGGCCATACATGAACACTGAAGCTTTCTTT
TRBV29-1	11	.	TRBJ1-2	.	CSVAGINGYTF	TGCAGCGTTGCAGGGATCAACGGCTACACCTTC
TRBV6-5	14	.	TRBJ1-3	.	CASSYSGVGNTIYF	TGTGCCAGCAGTTACTCGGGGGTTGGAAACACCATATATTTT